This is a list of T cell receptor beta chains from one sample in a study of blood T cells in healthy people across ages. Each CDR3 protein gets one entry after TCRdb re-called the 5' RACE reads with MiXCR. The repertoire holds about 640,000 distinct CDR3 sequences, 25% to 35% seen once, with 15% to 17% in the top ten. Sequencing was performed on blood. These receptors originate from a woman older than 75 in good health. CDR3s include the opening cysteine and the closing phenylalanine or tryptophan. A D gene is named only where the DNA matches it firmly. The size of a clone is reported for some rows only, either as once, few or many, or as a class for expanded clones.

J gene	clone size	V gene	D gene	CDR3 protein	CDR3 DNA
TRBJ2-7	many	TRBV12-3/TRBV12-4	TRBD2	CASSLGGGTDEQYF	TGTGCCAGCAGCCTCGGGGGGGGGACCGACGAGCAGTACTTC
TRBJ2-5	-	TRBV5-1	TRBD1	CASSRDRETETQYF	TGCGCCAGCAGCCGGGACAGGGAGACGGAGACCCAGTACTTC
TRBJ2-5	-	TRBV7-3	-	CTSSRAEYNEQYF	TGTACCAGCAGCCGTGCGGAGTACAATGAGCAGTACTTC
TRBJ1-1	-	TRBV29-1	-	CSVELGHSEAFF	TGCAGCGTTGAGTTGGGACATTCCGAAGCTTTCTTT
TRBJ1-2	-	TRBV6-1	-	CASRPGQNLKGYGYTF	TGTGCCAGCAGACCGGGACAAAATCTGAAGGGCTATGGCTACACCTTC
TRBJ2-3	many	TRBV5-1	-	CASSTEAGRKDTQYF	TGCGCCAGCAGCACCGAAGCGGGCCGGAAAGATACGCAGTATTTT
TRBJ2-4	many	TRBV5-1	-	CASSPIGGQNIQYF	TGCGCCAGCAGCCCAATTGGGGGGCAAAACATTCAGTACTTC
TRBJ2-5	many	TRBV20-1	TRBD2	CSARSLAGYQETQYF	TGCAGTGCTAGGTCCCTAGCGGGGTACCAAGAGACCCAGTACTTC
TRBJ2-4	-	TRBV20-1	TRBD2	CSARGGRASNIQYF	TGCAGTGCTAGGGGCGGGAGGGCCTCAAACATTCAGTACTTC
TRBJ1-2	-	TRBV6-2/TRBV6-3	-	CASSFWQGGYGYTF	TGTGCCAGCAGCTTTTGGCAGGGAGGCTATGGCTACACCTTC
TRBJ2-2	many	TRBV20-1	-	CSARDVGRRVGTGELFF	TGCAGTGCTAGAGATGTGGGAAGGCGCGTTGGAACCGGGGAGCTGTTTTTT
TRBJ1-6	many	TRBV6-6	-	CASSYGQFNSPLHF	TGTGCCAGCAGTTACGGACAGTTTAATTCACCCCTCCACTTT
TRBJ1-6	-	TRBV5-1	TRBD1	CASSWDLRDRVSNSPLHF	TGCGCCAGCAGCTGGGACCTCCGGGACAGAGTTAGTAATTCACCCCTCCACTTT
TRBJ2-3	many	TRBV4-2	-	CASSPDRDSASTDTQYF	TGTGCCAGCAGCCCGGACCGGGACTCAGCTAGCACAGATACGCAGTATTTT
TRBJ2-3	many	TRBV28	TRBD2	CASQLAGTDTQYF	TGTGCCAGCCAGTTAGCGGGAACAGATACGCAGTATTTT
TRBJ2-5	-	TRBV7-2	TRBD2	CASGLAGVLETQYF	TGTGCCAGCGGCTTAGCGGGGGTCTTAGAGACCCAGTACTTC
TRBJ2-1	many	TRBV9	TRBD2	CASSVLAGGQYNEQFF	TGTGCCAGCAGCGTGTTAGCGGGGGGACAATACAATGAGCAGTTCTTC
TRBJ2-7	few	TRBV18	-	CASSPQVLSVNEQYF	TGTGCCAGCTCACCACAGGTCCTATCGGTCAATGAGCAGTACTTC
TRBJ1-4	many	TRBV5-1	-	CASSLSGAQLFF	TGCGCCAGCAGCTTGTCAGGGGCCCAACTGTTTTTT
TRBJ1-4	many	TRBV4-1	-	CASSQDRAGEKLFF	TGCGCCAGCAGCCAAGACAGGGCAGGTGAAAAACTGTTTTTT
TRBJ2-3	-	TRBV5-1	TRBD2	CASNLVPSGGSADTQYF	TGCGCCAGCAACTTGGTCCCTAGCGGGGGGTCGGCAGATACGCAGTATTTT
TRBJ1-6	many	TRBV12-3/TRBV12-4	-	CASSLNRVNSPLHF	TGTGCCAGCAGTTTGAACAGGGTAAATTCACCCCTCCACTTT
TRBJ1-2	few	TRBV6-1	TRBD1	CASSRPGTGFVGMDYGYTF	TGTGCCAGCAGTCGTCCCGGGACAGGGTTCGTGGGCATGGACTATGGCTACACCTTC
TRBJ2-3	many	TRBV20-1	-	CSASPRAGASNTQYF	TGCAGTGCTAGCCCCCGGGCGGGGGCCTCGAATACGCAGTATTTT
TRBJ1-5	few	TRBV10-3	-	CAISETAHSNQPQHF	TGTGCCATCAGTGAAACAGCCCATAGCAATCAGCCCCAGCATTTT
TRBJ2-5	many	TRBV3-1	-	CASSLQGGGETQYF	TGTGCCAGCAGCCTCCAGGGGGGCGGGGAGACCCAGTACTTC
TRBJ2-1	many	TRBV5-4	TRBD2	CASGLAGSYNEQFF	TGTGCCAGTGGACTAGCGGGTTCCTACAATGAGCAGTTCTTC
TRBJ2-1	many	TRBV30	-	CAWREGPRRQFF	TGTGCCTGGAGGGAGGGACCCAGGAGGCAGTTCTTC
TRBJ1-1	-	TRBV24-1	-	CATSGSGVNTGAFF	TGTGCCACCAGTGGTTCGGGGGTGAACACTGGAGCTTTCTTT
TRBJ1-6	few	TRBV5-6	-	CASSLGRQANSPLHF	TGTGCCAGCAGCTTGGGCCGACAGGCTAATTCACCCCTCCACTTT
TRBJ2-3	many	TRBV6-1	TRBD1	CASTLGQATDTQYF	TGTGCCAGCACCCTGGGACAGGCCACAGATACGCAGTATTTT
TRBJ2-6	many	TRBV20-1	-	CSAMSGANVLTF	TGCAGTGCTATGTCTGGGGCCAACGTCCTGACTTTC
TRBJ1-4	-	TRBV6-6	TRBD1	CASSGQAPNEKLFF	TGTGCCAGCAGTGGACAGGCTCCTAATGAAAAACTGTTTTTT
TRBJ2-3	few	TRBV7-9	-	CASSLAAAPSTDTQYF	TGTGCCAGCAGCTTAGCTGCGGCACCTAGCACAGATACGCAGTATTTT
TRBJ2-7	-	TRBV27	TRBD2	CASSSPGGEQYF	TGTGCCAGCAGTTCCCCGGGGGGCGAGCAGTACTTC
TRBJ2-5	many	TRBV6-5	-	CASSYSLSGTQYF	TGTGCCAGCAGTTACTCTTTATCGGGGACCCAGTACTTC
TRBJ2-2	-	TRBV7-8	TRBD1	CASSPTGVGSYTGELFF	TGTGCCAGCAGCCCTACAGGGGTCGGCTCTTACACCGGGGAGCTGTTTTTT
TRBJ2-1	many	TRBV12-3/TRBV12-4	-	CASSLELYNEQFF	TGTGCCAGCAGTTTAGAATTATACAATGAGCAGTTCTTC
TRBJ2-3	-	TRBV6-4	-	CASSDSVTDTQYF	TGTGCCAGCAGTGACTCCGTCACAGATACGCAGTATTTT
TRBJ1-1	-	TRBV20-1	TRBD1	CSADRVASGAFF	TGCAGTGCAGACAGGGTTGCCTCGGGAGCTTTCTTT
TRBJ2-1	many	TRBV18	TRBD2	CASSQLAGGRDEQFF	TGTGCCAGCTCACAACTAGCGGGGGGGCGTGATGAGCAGTTCTTC
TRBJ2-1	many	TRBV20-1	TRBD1	CSAQDRGRRNEQFF	TGCAGTGCCCAAGACAGGGGGAGGCGGAATGAGCAGTTCTTC
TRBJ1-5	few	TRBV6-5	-	CASSYSSGNQPQHF	TGTGCCAGCAGTTACTCGTCCGGTAACCAGCCCCAGCATTTT
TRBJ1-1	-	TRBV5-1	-	CASSLGENLEAFF	TGCGCCAGCAGCTTGGGGGAGAACCTAGAAGCTTTCTTT
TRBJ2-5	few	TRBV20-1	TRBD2	CSRTSGYNEQYF	TGCAGTCGGACTAGCGGGTACAATGAGCAGTACTTC
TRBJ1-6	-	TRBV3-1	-	CASSQVSRASPLHF	TGTGCCAGCAGCCAAGTCAGCAGGGCATCACCCCTCCACTTT
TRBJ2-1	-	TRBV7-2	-	CARSLAASWGNEQFF	TGTGCCCGCAGCTTAGCCGCTAGCTGGGGCAATGAGCAGTTCTTC
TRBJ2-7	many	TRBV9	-	CASSVESVPYEQYF	TGTGCCAGCAGCGTAGAGTCAGTCCCCTACGAGCAGTACTTC
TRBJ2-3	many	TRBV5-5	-	CASSTRVEYTDTQYF	TGTGCCAGCAGCACTCGGGTTGAGTACACAGATACGCAGTATTTT
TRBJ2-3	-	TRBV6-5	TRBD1	CASSRTGGGGHTDTQYF	TGTGCCAGCAGTAGGACAGGGGGCGGCGGCCACACAGATACGCAGTATTTT
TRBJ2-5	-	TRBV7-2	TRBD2	CASSPREASGGDLETQYF	TGTGCCAGTAGCCCCAGAGAGGCTAGCGGGGGAGATTTGGAGACCCAGTACTTC
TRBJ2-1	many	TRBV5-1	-	CATSVGTGYNEQFF	TGCGCCACCTCAGTAGGTACCGGCTACAATGAGCAGTTCTTC
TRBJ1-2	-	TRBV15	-	CAASRIGVGPVGGGYTF	TGTGCCGCCAGCAGAATAGGGGTAGGCCCGGTGGGAGGTGGCTACACCTTC
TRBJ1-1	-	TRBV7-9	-	CASSLGPFRGNTEAFF	TGTGCCAGCAGCTTAGGTCCGTTTAGGGGGAACACTGAAGCTTTCTTT
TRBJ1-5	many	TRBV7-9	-	CASSHSGANQPQHF	TGTGCCAGCAGCCACTCGGGAGCTAATCAGCCCCAGCATTTT